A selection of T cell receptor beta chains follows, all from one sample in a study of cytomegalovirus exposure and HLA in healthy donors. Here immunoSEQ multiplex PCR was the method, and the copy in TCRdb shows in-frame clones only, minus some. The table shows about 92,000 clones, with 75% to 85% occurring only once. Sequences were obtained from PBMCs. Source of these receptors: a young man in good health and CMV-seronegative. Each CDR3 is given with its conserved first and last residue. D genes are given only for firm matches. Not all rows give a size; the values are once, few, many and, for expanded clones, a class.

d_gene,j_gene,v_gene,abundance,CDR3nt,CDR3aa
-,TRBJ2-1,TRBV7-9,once,TGTGCCAGCAGCTTAGAATACCCTGGCGACTACTACAATGAGCAGTTCTTC,CASSLEYPGDYYNEQFF
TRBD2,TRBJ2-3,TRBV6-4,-,TGTGCCAGCAGTGAGGAGCGGGGGAGCACAGATACGCAGTATTTT,CASSEERGSTDTQYF
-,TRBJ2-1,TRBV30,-,TGTGCCTGGGCGTGGGGACAACAACGATCGAGTGAGCAGTTCTTC,CAWAWGQQRSSEQFF
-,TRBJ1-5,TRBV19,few,TGTGCCAGTAGTATAGCCGTTAATCAGCCCCAGCATTTT,CASSIAVNQPQHF
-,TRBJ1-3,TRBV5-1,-,TGCGCCAGCAGTTTTGAGCCGGGACTTGGAAACACCATATATTTT,CASSFEPGLGNTIYF
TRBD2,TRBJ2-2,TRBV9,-,TGTGCCAGCAGCTCCGGACTAGCGGGGGGGTTTTCCACCGGGGAGCTGTTTTTT,CASSSGLAGGFSTGELFF
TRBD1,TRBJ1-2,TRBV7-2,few,TGTGCCAGCAGCCCGGGACAGGGGGCGCGGAGTGGCTACACCTTC,CASSPGQGARSGYTF
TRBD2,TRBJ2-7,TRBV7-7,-,TGTGCTAGCAGCCCCGGGACTAGCGGGCTATACGAGCAGTACTTC,CASSPGTSGLYEQYF
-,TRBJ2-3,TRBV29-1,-,TGCAGCGTTGAAGGCAGGGAACGAGATACGCAGTATTTT,CSVEGRERDTQYF
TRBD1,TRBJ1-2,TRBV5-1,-,TGCGCCAGCAGCTTGGAACCGGGACAGGGCTCCTATGGCTACACCTTC,CASSLEPGQGSYGYTF
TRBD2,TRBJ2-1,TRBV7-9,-,TGTGCCACCACTAGCGTCGTTTACGATGAGCAGTTCTTC,CATTSVVYDEQFF
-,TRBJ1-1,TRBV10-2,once,TGCGCCAGCAGTGAAGGTGGAGGGGACACTGAAGCTTTCTTT,CASSEGGGDTEAFF
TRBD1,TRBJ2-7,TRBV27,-,TGTGCCAGCAGTCCCCAGGGGGCGCGCTACGAGCAGTACTTC,CASSPQGARYEQYF
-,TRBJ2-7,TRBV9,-,TGTGCCAGCAGCGTAGGTTCCCCAGGCTACGAGCAGTACTTC,CASSVGSPGYEQYF
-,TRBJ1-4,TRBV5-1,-,TGCGCCAGCAGCTTAGGACAGACGGGTGAAAAACTGTTTTTT,CASSLGQTGEKLFF
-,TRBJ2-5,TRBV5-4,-,TGTGCCAGCAGCTTGAGAACTAGCTCTCAAGAGACCCAGTACTTC,CASSLRTSSQETQYF
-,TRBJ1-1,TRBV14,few,TGTGCCAGCAGCCAGGTAGGGGGGGGAGAAGCTTTCTTT,CASSQVGGGEAFF
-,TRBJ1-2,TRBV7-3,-,TGTGCCAGCAGCTCTCCAGGGCGGCGAATCTCCCCTGGTAACTATGGCTACACCTTC,CASSSPGRRISPGNYGYTF
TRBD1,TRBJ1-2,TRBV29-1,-,TGCAGCGTTGAAGACATCAGTCCCGGGACAGGGATCTATGGCTACACCTTC,CSVEDISPGTGIYGYTF
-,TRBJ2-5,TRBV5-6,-,TGTGCCAGCAAGACAGGATGGTTCCAGTACTTC,CASKTGWFQYF
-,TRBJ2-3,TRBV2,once,TGTGCCAGTGGACAGACGGATACGCAGTATTTT,CASGQTDTQYF
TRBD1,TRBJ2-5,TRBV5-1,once,TGCGCCAGCAATCTCTGGGACAGCCAAGAGACCCAGTACTTC,CASNLWDSQETQYF
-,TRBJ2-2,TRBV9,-,TGTGCCAGCAGCGTAGGGGAGGAGATCAACACCGGGGAGCTGTTTTTT,CASSVGEEINTGELFF
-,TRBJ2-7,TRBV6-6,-,TGTGCCAGCAGTTACTCTGACAGACGCTACGAGCAGTACTTC,CASSYSDRRYEQYF
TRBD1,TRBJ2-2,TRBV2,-,TGTGCCAGCAATGGACAGGGGCAGAACACCGGGGAGCTGTTTTTT,CASNGQGQNTGELFF
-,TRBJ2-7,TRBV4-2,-,TGTGCCAGCAGCCCAGGGAACACCCTCTACGAGCAGTACTTC,CASSPGNTLYEQYF
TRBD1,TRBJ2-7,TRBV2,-,TGTGCCAGTAGGACAGGGGGCTACGAGCAGTACTTC,CASRTGGYEQYF
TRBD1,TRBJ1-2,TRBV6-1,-,TGTGCCAGCAGACCGGGACAGGATATGTATGGCTACACCTTC,CASRPGQDMYGYTF
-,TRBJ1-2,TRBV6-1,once,TGTGCCAGCAGTGAAGGAGGTTCGCATGGCTACACCTTC,CASSEGGSHGYTF
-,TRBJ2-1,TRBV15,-,TGTGCCGTACGTGGCGGGGAATACAATGAGCAGTTCTTC,CAVRGGEYNEQFF
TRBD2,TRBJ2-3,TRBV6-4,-,TGTGCCAGCAGTGACGGGCGGGGAGGGACAGATACGCAGTATTTT,CASSDGRGGTDTQYF
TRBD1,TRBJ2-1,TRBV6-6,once,TGTGCCAGCAGGTCCGGGACAGGGGCGAATGAGCAGTTCTTC,CASRSGTGANEQFF
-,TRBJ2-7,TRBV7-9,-,TGTGCCAGCAGCTCCACTATCTACGAGCAGTACTTC,CASSSTIYEQYF
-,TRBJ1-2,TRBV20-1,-,TGCAGTGCTAGCCCGGACTATGGCTACACCTTC,CSASPDYGYTF
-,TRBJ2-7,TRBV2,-,TGTGCCAGCAATCTCCACGAGCAGTACTTC,CASNLHEQYF
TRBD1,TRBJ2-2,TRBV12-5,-,TGTGCTAGTGGCTTGGGACAGGGAGGAAACACCGGGGAGCTGTTTTTT,CASGLGQGGNTGELFF
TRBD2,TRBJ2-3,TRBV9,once,TGTGCCAGCAGCGTAGATTTAGGGACTAGCATTCTTACAGATACGCAGTATTTT,CASSVDLGTSILTDTQYF
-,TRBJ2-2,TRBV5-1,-,TGCGCCAGCAGCTTACGGTCCCGGGGCGGGGAGCTGTTTTTT,CASSLRSRGGELFF
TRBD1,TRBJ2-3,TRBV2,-,TGTGCCAGCAGGAGACCAGGGGGAGATACGCAGTATTTT,CASRRPGGDTQYF
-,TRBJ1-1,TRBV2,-,TGTGCCAGCAGTGAGGAACCTCCGGGGACTGAAGCTTTCTTT,CASSEEPPGTEAFF
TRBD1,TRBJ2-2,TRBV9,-,TGTGCCAGCAGCGGACGCACCGGGACAGGGCGGACCGGGGAGCTGTTTTTT,CASSGRTGTGRTGELFF
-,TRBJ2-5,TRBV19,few,TGTGCCACGGGGGATCTCCAAGAGACCCAGTACTTC,CATGDLQETQYF
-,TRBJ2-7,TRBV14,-,TGTGCCAGCAGCCAAAAAGGAGCCGGGTCCTACGAGCAGTACTTC,CASSQKGAGSYEQYF
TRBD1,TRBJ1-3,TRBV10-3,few,TGTGCCATCAGTGAGGGGGTCGGGACAGGGGTCCGAAACACCATATATTTT,CAISEGVGTGVRNTIYF
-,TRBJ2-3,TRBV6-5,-,TGTGCCAGCAGGCCTCTAGTTACCACAGATACGCAGTATTTT,CASRPLVTTDTQYF
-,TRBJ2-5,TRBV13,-,TGTGCCAGCAGCTCTCAGATACAAGAGACCCAGTACTTC,CASSSQIQETQYF
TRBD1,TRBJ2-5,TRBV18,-,TGTGCCAGCTCAACAACGAATGTGGACAGGGGTAACCAAGAGACCCAGTACTTC,CASSTTNVDRGNQETQYF
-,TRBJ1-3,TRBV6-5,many,TGTGCCAGCAGCCCAACAGGGTTCAACACCATATATTTT,CASSPTGFNTIYF
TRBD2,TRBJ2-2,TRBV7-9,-,TGTTCCAGCAGCTACGGACTAGCGGGGGGGAACGGGGAGCTGTTTTTT,CSSSYGLAGGNGELFF
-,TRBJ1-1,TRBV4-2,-,TGTGCCAGCAGCCAAGGGGAGATCCAGTATAACACTGAAGCTTTCTTT,CASSQGEIQYNTEAFF
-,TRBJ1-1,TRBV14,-,TGTGCCAGCAGCCAGGAGGGGAACACTGAAGCTTTCTTT,CASSQEGNTEAFF
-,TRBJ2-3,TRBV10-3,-,TGTGCCATCAGTGAGTCGAAGTTAACTAGCACAGATACGCAGTATTTT,CAISESKLTSTDTQYF
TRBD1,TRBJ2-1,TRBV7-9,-,TGTTCCAGCAGCTCGTTGGAAGGCAGGGGGCGGGAAAATGAGCAGTTCTTC,CSSSSLEGRGRENEQFF
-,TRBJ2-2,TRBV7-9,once,TGTTCCAGCAGCTTGCGGAACACCGGGGAGCTGTTTTTT,CSSSLRNTGELFF
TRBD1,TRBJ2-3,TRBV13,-,TGTGCCAGCAGCATTCCGGGACAGGGGGACACAGATACGCAGTATTTT,CASSIPGQGDTDTQYF